This TCR beta chain was captured in a study of regulatory T cells in long-lasting Graves disease. As for the study in general: The study counted Graves' disease as persistent given over 5 years of antithyroid drugs and positive TSH receptor antibodies.

The time point denotes: persistent/refractory GD, antithyroid drugs over 5 years with positive TRAb. PBMCs provided the RNA from which the TCR library was made. The CDR3 is made up of 16 amino acids. CDR1 and CDR2 from the germline V gene are LNHDA and SQIVND (reference sequence). V dropped 3 bases and J dropped 1 base, with 15 bases sitting between them. Relying on iRepertoire HTBI primers and Arm-PCR of CDR3 regions, the team built TCR beta libraries. TCRdb called the multiplex PCR reads again in MiXCR, with one record for every CDR3 protein. Among around 450,000 distinct CDR3 sequences listed, approximately 21% were seen once.

The sequence was collected from a female donor with Graves disease. The sample here was peripheral blood mononuclear cells (PBMCs), taken when the disease was refractory, from a patient treated with antithyroid drugs. The rearrangement links TRBV19 to TRBJ2-5; D uncertain. The CDR3 DNA reads as TGTGCCAGTAGTATCCCCGCTCGTGGTAGCCAAGAGACCCAGTACTTC. Its protein product is CASSIPARGSQETQYF.